Included here is one T cell receptor beta chain sequence, with context. Antigen specificity is unknown. This entry is derived from a study of blood T cells in healthy people across ages. Combining a sample-barcoded 5' primer with a J-beta primer mix, a second PCR ran for 7 to 11 cycles. A template-switch adaptor that had 12 random nucleotides put a tag on each cDNA molecule. TCRdb used MiXCR to reprocess the 5' RACE reads, holding one entry per CDR3 protein. The sample yields 750,000 to 950,000 distinct CDR3 sequences, roughly 26% seen once. Study observations and caveats: Reliance upon unsorted PBMCs precluded definitive naive versus antigen-experienced comparison.

Looked up from germline, CDR1 is LGHDT and CDR2 is YNNKEL (reference sequence). The CDR3 extends over 15 amino acids. V was clipped by 2 bases and J by 6 bases, with 13 bases between them. These data were also filed under a second study, of T cells of mothers and their children.

The sequence came from a boy aged 5-17 years in good health. The V gene is TRBV3-1, the J gene TRBJ2-2, with D possibly being TRBD2 (6 bases). The sequencing input was blood. The CDR3 DNA follows: TGTGCCAGCAGCCAACGGAGGGCCGAGTCCGGGGAGCTGTTTTTT. Translation gives CASSQRRAESGELFF.